This TCR beta chain was sequenced during a study of T cells in Graves' hyperthyroidism and ophthalmopathy. At the level of the study: Staff took peripheral blood when the initial diagnosis was made, before any treatment began.

The CDR3 regions of TCR beta were amplified from RNA transcripts. An initial round of RT-PCR targeting the TCR CDR3 relied on the HTBI primer set. TCRdb independently ran MiXCR on the multiplex PCR reads; one entry per CDR3 protein. The data show nearly 600,000 distinct CDR3 sequences, approximately 15% seen once. From around 11 ml of fresh peripheral blood, PBMCs were isolated. The study, taken as a whole, reports: From stable hyperthyroidism, ophthalmopathy was set apart by a 13 V-J model.

The CDR3 has 14 amino acids. Germline CDR1 LGHDT, CDR2 YNNKEL (reference sequence). The V gene lost 4 bases and the J gene lost 1 base, with 10 bases spanning the gap. Points on this clonotype: The antigen is not known.

Sequencing was done on a sample of blood. The TCR was taken from a young woman with Graves' ophthalmopathy. This sequence joins TRBV3-1 and TRBJ1-2; TRBD1 might be the D (5 bases). CDR3 residues: CASSRLRDNYGYTF. The DNA of the CDR3 is TGTGCCAGCAGCCGCCTCAGGGATAACTATGGCTACACCTTC.